This TCR beta chain was obtained from a study of T-cell reconstitution after alpha-beta-depleted transplantation in children. A library of TCRbeta sequences, prepared with unique molecular identifiers, was generated. TCRdb redid the calling of the PCR reads with MiXCR, one entry per CDR3 protein. The table records 360,000 or so distinct CDR3 sequences, just over 20% of them present only once. To note about this clonotype: The CDR3 carries no conserved terminal phenylalanine or tryptophan, so it likely arises from a read error.

The V segment lost 6 bases and the J segment 5 bases; nucleotides outside the gene matches: 5. This CDR3 comprises 14 residues. The germline CDR1 and CDR2 sequences are MNHNS and SASEGT. The gene calls are TRBV6-1 and TRBJ2-5; 11 bases align to TRBD2. The origin of this receptor is a human donor who donated a stem cell graft to a child with acute myeloid leukemia. The source was PBMCs from the stem cell graft donor, collected from the stem cell graft. The CDR3 coding sequence is TGTGCCAGCAGCCCACTAGCGGGAGTCGAGACCCAGTACATC. This sequence encodes CASSPLAGVETQYI.